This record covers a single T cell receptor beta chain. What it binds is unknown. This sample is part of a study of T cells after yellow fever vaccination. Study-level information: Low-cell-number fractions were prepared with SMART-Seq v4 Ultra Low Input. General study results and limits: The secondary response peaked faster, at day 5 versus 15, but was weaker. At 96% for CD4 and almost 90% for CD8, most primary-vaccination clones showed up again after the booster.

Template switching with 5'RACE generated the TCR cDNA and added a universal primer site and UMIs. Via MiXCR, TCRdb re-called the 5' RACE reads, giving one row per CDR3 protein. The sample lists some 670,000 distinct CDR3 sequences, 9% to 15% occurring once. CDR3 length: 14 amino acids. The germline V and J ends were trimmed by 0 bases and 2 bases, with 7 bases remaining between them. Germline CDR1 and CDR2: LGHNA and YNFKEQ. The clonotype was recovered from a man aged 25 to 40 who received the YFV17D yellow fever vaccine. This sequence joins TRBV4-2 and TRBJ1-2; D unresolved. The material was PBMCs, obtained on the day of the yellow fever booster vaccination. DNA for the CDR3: TGTGCCAGCAGCCAAGATCGACAAAACTATGGCTACACCTTC. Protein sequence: CASSQDRQNYGYTF.